This T cell receptor beta chain was captured in a study of cytomegalovirus exposure and HLA in healthy donors. Trimming stripped 4 bases from V and 3 bases from J, with 18 bases between. The CDR3 spans 16 residues. Germline V gene lookup returns CDR1 SGHDN and CDR2 FVKESK. Primers for the PCR totalled 60 Vbeta and 13 Jbeta. Sequencing used immunoSEQ multiplex PCR; TCRdb keeps in-frame clones, though not all of them. The sample yields about 77,000 clones, nearly 80% seen once. What was sequenced was PBMCs. This TCR came from a man aged 35-49 years in good health and CMV-seronegative. This chain joins TRBV14 and TRBJ2-5; tentatively, D is TRBD2 (5 bases). The DNA of the CDR3 is TGTGCCAGCAGCCGCCGTCCGGGGTTCGGAGAAGAGACCCAGTACTTC. Amino acid sequence: CASSRRPGFGEETQYF. The full variable domain, rest sourced from reference TRBV14 and TRBJ2-5, is EAGVTQFPSHSVIEKGQTVTLRCDPISGHDNLYWYRRVMGKEIKFLLHFVKESKQDESGMPNNRFLAERTGGTYSTLKVQPAELEDSGVYFCASSRRPGFGEETQYFGPGTRLLVL.